A selection of T cell receptor beta chains follows, all from one sample in a study of regulatory T cells in long-lasting Graves disease. TCRdb analysed the multiplex PCR reads with MiXCR anew, one entry per CDR3 protein. The table shows 440,000 or so distinct CDR3 sequences, with about a sixth occurring only once. This sample also belongs to another study, concerning T cells in Graves' hyperthyroidism and ophthalmopathy.

This specimen was peripheral blood mononuclear cells (PBMCs), taken at new diagnosis, from a patient treated with antithyroid drugs. The receptors were gathered from a woman in her twenties or thirties with Graves disease. Both conserved end residues are part of each CDR3. The order of the fields is CDR3 DNA, CDR3 protein, J gene, clone size, D gene, V gene. A D gene is named only where the DNA matches it firmly. Expanded clones get a size class; other rows say once, few or many, or leave the size out.

cdr3_nt: TGTGCCACCAGTGATTTGCATATGGGAGGGTATCGGGAGACCCAGTACTTC
cdr3_aa: CATSDLHMGGYRETQYF
j_call: TRBJ2-5
clone_size: -
d_call: TRBD2
v_call: TRBV24-1

cdr3_nt: TGTGCCAGCAGTATTGGACTAGCGGGACGCTTAACCGGGGAGCTGTTTTTT
cdr3_aa: CASSIGLAGRLTGELFF
j_call: TRBJ2-2
clone_size: -
d_call: TRBD2
v_call: TRBV27

cdr3_nt: TGTGCCAGCAGCAAATTCGGACCGTCGAGTGAGCAGTTCTTC
cdr3_aa: CASSKFGPSSEQFF
j_call: TRBJ2-1
clone_size: many
d_call: -
v_call: TRBV7-2

cdr3_nt: TGCAGTGCTAGAGGTTACCTAGCGGGATGGGAGACCCAGTACTTC
cdr3_aa: CSARGYLAGWETQYF
j_call: TRBJ2-5
clone_size: few
d_call: TRBD2
v_call: TRBV20-1

cdr3_nt: TGTGCCAGCAGTTCCGGGACTAGCGGGAGCACAGATACGCAGTATTTT
cdr3_aa: CASSSGTSGSTDTQYF
j_call: TRBJ2-3
clone_size: many
d_call: TRBD2
v_call: TRBV27

cdr3_nt: TGCGCCAGCAGAACCCGGGACAGCAACTACGAGCAGTACTTC
cdr3_aa: CASRTRDSNYEQYF
j_call: TRBJ2-7
clone_size: -
d_call: TRBD1
v_call: TRBV5-1

cdr3_nt: TGTGCCAGCAGTTACAAAATTTCCGGAACGCATGGCCTGAACACTGAAGCTTTCTTT
cdr3_aa: CASSYKISGTHGLNTEAFF
j_call: TRBJ1-1
clone_size: many
d_call: -
v_call: TRBV6-5

cdr3_nt: TGTGCCAGCAGTTTACAGGGACTAGCGGAGCAGTTCTTC
cdr3_aa: CASSLQGLAEQFF
j_call: TRBJ2-1
clone_size: many
d_call: TRBD2
v_call: TRBV28

cdr3_nt: TGTGCCAGCAGCCTTAGGGGACAGGGGGCGGGCAATGAGCAGTTCTTC
cdr3_aa: CASSLRGQGAGNEQFF
j_call: TRBJ2-1
clone_size: many
d_call: TRBD1
v_call: TRBV11-3

cdr3_nt: TGTGCCAGCAGCGTTGACTTAGGGGGCTACACCTTC
cdr3_aa: CASSVDLGGYTF
j_call: TRBJ1-2
clone_size: few
d_call: -
v_call: TRBV9

cdr3_nt: TGTGCCAGCGGCCAAGGAGGCGGGCGGAACTATGGCTACACCTTC
cdr3_aa: CASGQGGGRNYGYTF
j_call: TRBJ1-2
clone_size: -
d_call: -
v_call: TRBV3-1

cdr3_nt: TGTGCCAGCAGCTCTGGACAGGGTAGGTGGACTGAAGCTTCCTTT
cdr3_aa: CASSSGQGRWTEASF
j_call: TRBJ1-1
clone_size: -
d_call: TRBD1
v_call: TRBV7-9

cdr3_nt: TGTGCCAGCAGCGTAGACAGCTCCTACAATGAGCAGTTCTTC
cdr3_aa: CASSVDSSYNEQFF
j_call: TRBJ2-1
clone_size: -
d_call: -
v_call: TRBV9

cdr3_nt: TGTGCCAGCAGTTTATCCGCGGGGTGGCTAGCGGGAGTCGGGGCACTCGAGCAGTACTTC
cdr3_aa: CASSLSAGWLAGVGALEQYF
j_call: TRBJ2-7
clone_size: many
d_call: TRBD2
v_call: TRBV28

cdr3_nt: TGTGCCAGCAGTTACTCGAGTCCTAGCGGGAGTAGAGAGACCCAGTACTTC
cdr3_aa: CASSYSSPSGSRETQYF
j_call: TRBJ2-5
clone_size: -
d_call: TRBD2
v_call: TRBV6-2/TRBV6-3

cdr3_nt: TGTGCCAGCAGCCAAGAGGGGACTAGCGGGAGAGGAAAGACCCAGTACTTC
cdr3_aa: CASSQEGTSGRGKTQYF
j_call: TRBJ2-5
clone_size: -
d_call: TRBD2
v_call: TRBV13

cdr3_nt: TGTGCCAGCAGGAGGGACTATAGCTCCTACAATGAGCAGTTCTTC
cdr3_aa: CASRRDYSSYNEQFF
j_call: TRBJ2-1
clone_size: many
d_call: TRBD2
v_call: TRBV28

cdr3_nt: TGTGCCAGTAGTGCCCGACAGACTACAATTGGTGAAGCTTTCTTT
cdr3_aa: CASSARQTTIGEAFF
j_call: TRBJ1-1
clone_size: few
d_call: -
v_call: TRBV19

cdr3_nt: TGTGCCAGCAGTTTCGGGGCGGATACGCAGTATTTT
cdr3_aa: CASSFGADTQYF
j_call: TRBJ2-3
clone_size: many
d_call: -
v_call: TRBV12-3/TRBV12-4

cdr3_nt: TGTGCCAGCAGTTTAATGGCAAGAGGGGCTTTCTTT
cdr3_aa: CASSLMARGAFF
j_call: TRBJ1-1
clone_size: many
d_call: -
v_call: TRBV28

cdr3_nt: TGTGCCTGGAGCGGGAACATTCAGTACTTC
cdr3_aa: CAWSGNIQYF
j_call: TRBJ2-4
clone_size: -
d_call: -
v_call: TRBV30

cdr3_nt: TGTGCCAGCAGCTTGGCTCTACGCGAGGAGCTGTTTTTT
cdr3_aa: CASSLALREELFF
j_call: TRBJ2-2
clone_size: few
d_call: -
v_call: TRBV5-4

cdr3_nt: TGTGCCTGGAGTGGCGGGGACTACGAGCAGTACTTC
cdr3_aa: CAWSGGDYEQYF
j_call: TRBJ2-7
clone_size: many
d_call: -
v_call: TRBV30

cdr3_nt: TGTGCCACCCTTCACTGGACAGGGCTGCCCGGGGAGCTGTTTTTT
cdr3_aa: CATLHWTGLPGELFF
j_call: TRBJ2-2
clone_size: -
d_call: TRBD1
v_call: TRBV15

cdr3_nt: TGTGCCAGCAGCCATTTAGCAGGAAACTATGGCTACACCTTC
cdr3_aa: CASSHLAGNYGYTF
j_call: TRBJ1-2
clone_size: few
d_call: -
v_call: TRBV3-1

cdr3_nt: TGTGCCTGGAGTGTTGGCCAGCCCCAGCGAGAGACCCAGTACTTC
cdr3_aa: CAWSVGQPQRETQYF
j_call: TRBJ2-5
clone_size: once
d_call: -
v_call: TRBV30

cdr3_nt: TGTGCCAGTAGTGACCATGGGGCGGGAGTCGCCTACAATGAGCAGTCCTTC
cdr3_aa: CASSDHGAGVAYNEQSF
j_call: TRBJ2-1
clone_size: -
d_call: TRBD2
v_call: TRBV19

cdr3_nt: TGTGCCAGTAAATATCTCGGGACAGGGGGAGGTCGAGGCACCGGGGAGCTGTTTTTT
cdr3_aa: CASKYLGTGGGRGTGELFF
j_call: TRBJ2-2
clone_size: -
d_call: TRBD1
v_call: TRBV19

cdr3_nt: TGCGCCAGCAGCGTAGGGACAGTGAAGAACACTGAAGCTTTCTTT
cdr3_aa: CASSVGTVKNTEAFF
j_call: TRBJ1-1
clone_size: many
d_call: TRBD1
v_call: TRBV5-1

cdr3_nt: TGCAGTGCTTTACCAGGGTCCAGAAGCTACGAGCAGTACTTC
cdr3_aa: CSALPGSRSYEQYF
j_call: TRBJ2-7
clone_size: many
d_call: -
v_call: TRBV20-1

cdr3_nt: TGCGCCAGCAGCCAAGTATTGCTAGCGGGAGACTTCACAGATACGCAGTATTTT
cdr3_aa: CASSQVLLAGDFTDTQYF
j_call: TRBJ2-3
clone_size: few
d_call: TRBD2
v_call: TRBV4-1

cdr3_nt: TGTGCCAGCAGCTCGCCCCCAGGGGCTCCCATCACAGATACGCAGTATTTT
cdr3_aa: CASSSPPGAPITDTQYF
j_call: TRBJ2-3
clone_size: few
d_call: -
v_call: TRBV7-9

cdr3_nt: TGTGCCAGTAGTATAAGTGGGTTCAGGGGTAGCTCCTACAATGAGCAGTTCTTC
cdr3_aa: CASSISGFRGSSYNEQFF
j_call: TRBJ2-1
clone_size: -
d_call: -
v_call: TRBV19

cdr3_nt: TGCGCCAGCAGCTTGGGGCAGGTCGGTGGGCAGTACTTC
cdr3_aa: CASSLGQVGGQYF
j_call: TRBJ2-7
clone_size: few
d_call: -
v_call: TRBV5-1

cdr3_nt: TGTGCCACCAGTGATTTCGGGGCGGGAGATGGCAATGAGCAGTTCTTC
cdr3_aa: CATSDFGAGDGNEQFF
j_call: TRBJ2-1
clone_size: few
d_call: TRBD2
v_call: TRBV24-1

cdr3_nt: TGTGCCAGCAGCTTGGATCCTGTTTTAGGGGCCAACGTCCTGACTTTC
cdr3_aa: CASSLDPVLGANVLTF
j_call: TRBJ2-6
clone_size: few
d_call: -
v_call: TRBV5-5

cdr3_nt: TGTGCCAGCAGCCAAAACACCGGGGAGCTGTTTTTT
cdr3_aa: CASSQNTGELFF
j_call: TRBJ2-2
clone_size: many
d_call: -
v_call: TRBV11-2

cdr3_nt: TGTGCCAGTAGTAGTCTAGCGGACGCCACAGATACGCAGTATTTT
cdr3_aa: CASSSLADATDTQYF
j_call: TRBJ2-3
clone_size: -
d_call: TRBD2
v_call: TRBV19

cdr3_nt: TGTGCCAGCAGTTTAAACAGGAATCAGCCCCAGCATTTT
cdr3_aa: CASSLNRNQPQHF
j_call: TRBJ1-5
clone_size: many
d_call: -
v_call: TRBV12-3/TRBV12-4

cdr3_nt: TGTGCCAGCAGCCAAGAGTCAGGGATCAATCAGCCCCAGCATTTT
cdr3_aa: CASSQESGINQPQHF
j_call: TRBJ1-5
clone_size: many
d_call: -
v_call: TRBV3-1

cdr3_nt: TGTGCCATCAGTGCGGCTAGCGGGACGGGTCGTTCGAACACCGGGGAGCTGTTTTTT
cdr3_aa: CAISAASGTGRSNTGELFF
j_call: TRBJ2-2
clone_size: few
d_call: TRBD2
v_call: TRBV10-3

cdr3_nt: TGTGCCAGCAGTGATCGGTACTCCTACGAGCAGTACTTC
cdr3_aa: CASSDRYSYEQYF
j_call: TRBJ2-7
clone_size: many
d_call: -
v_call: TRBV2

cdr3_nt: TGTGCCAGCAGTTACGGGCTAGCGGCGTACCAAGAGACCCAGTACTTC
cdr3_aa: CASSYGLAAYQETQYF
j_call: TRBJ2-5
clone_size: many
d_call: TRBD2
v_call: TRBV6-5

cdr3_nt: TGCAGTGCACCGGGAGTGGGAGGCTTGGGCAATGAGCAGTTCTTC
cdr3_aa: CSAPGVGGLGNEQFF
j_call: TRBJ2-1
clone_size: many
d_call: -
v_call: TRBV20-1

cdr3_nt: TGTGCCAGCAGTCCGGGCGGATTCGGAAACACCATATATTTT
cdr3_aa: CASSPGGFGNTIYF
j_call: TRBJ1-3
clone_size: many
d_call: -
v_call: TRBV11-2

cdr3_nt: TGTGCCATCGCGGCAGACTCTTCACCCCTCCACTTT
cdr3_aa: CAIAADSSPLHF
j_call: TRBJ1-6
clone_size: few
d_call: -
v_call: TRBV10-3

cdr3_nt: TGCAGTGCTAGGGACAGGGCCAGCAATCAGCCCCAGCATTTT
cdr3_aa: CSARDRASNQPQHF
j_call: TRBJ1-5
clone_size: -
d_call: TRBD1
v_call: TRBV20-1